The rows below give T cell receptor beta chains drawn from one sample of a study of T cell repertoires and HLA-DP antigens. The antigens for these receptors are not known. TCRdb's copy holds only in-frame clones and misses some; the assay was immunoSEQ multiplex PCR. The data hold approximately 73,000 clones, with around 80% observed a single time. The sequenced sample consisted of CD4+ T cells from PBMCs. The origin of the receptors is a man in his 60s in good health and CMV-seronegative. Both conserved end residues are part of each CDR3. D genes are given only for firm matches.

J gene,D gene,V gene,CDR3 protein
TRBJ2-3,.,TRBV5-6,CASSLGSSTDTQYF
TRBJ2-3,TRBD1,TRBV11-2,CASSSWGQGTDTQYF
TRBJ1-6,.,TRBV30,CAWNGPYNSPLHF
TRBJ1-5,TRBD1,TRBV19,CASTRDSYSNQPQHF
TRBJ2-2,.,TRBV11-3,CASSTGAGVVENTGELFF
TRBJ2-1,.,TRBV11-1,CASSLSSLAPYNEQFF
TRBJ1-5,.,TRBV5-1,CASSLTGGDNQPQHF
TRBJ1-6,.,TRBV5-1,CASSSDSSYNSPLHF
TRBJ1-1,.,TRBV6-5,CASSYNVRGTEAFF
TRBJ1-1,.,TRBV4-2,CASSLASNTEAFF
TRBJ2-3,.,TRBV9,CASSVSPNLASGTDTQYF
TRBJ1-1,.,TRBV19,CASMTRGADTEAFF
TRBJ1-1,.,TRBV19,CASSIGRDTEAFF
TRBJ1-1,.,TRBV7-9,CASSFGGGTEAFF
TRBJ1-5,TRBD1,TRBV7-2,CASSGLGGYGGQPQHF
TRBJ2-2,.,TRBV19,CASSTLASSRAGELFF
TRBJ1-4,.,TRBV7-9,CASTLLGKNEKLFF
TRBJ2-1,.,TRBV7-2,CASSLGGGGYNEQFF
TRBJ2-1,.,TRBV29-1,CSAFKGREQFF
TRBJ1-1,.,TRBV7-8,CASSLFPGLGTEAFF
TRBJ2-7,.,TRBV7-2,CASSPSLGRRTYEQYF
TRBJ1-2,TRBD1,TRBV7-2,CASSLDSSGGRHYGYTF
TRBJ1-4,.,TRBV19,CASSQRSTGEKLFF
TRBJ2-1,TRBD2,TRBV19,CASSSRLAGGQDEQFF
TRBJ1-2,.,TRBV7-2,CASSLKEGRWGYTF
TRBJ1-4,TRBD1,TRBV6-1,CASSVRPGGEKLFF
TRBJ1-3,.,TRBV7-9,CASRQSSGNTIYF
TRBJ1-6,TRBD1,TRBV9,CASSVERGGSSYNSPLHF
TRBJ2-2,.,TRBV7-3,CASRDGLAGELFF
TRBJ1-1,TRBD1,TRBV4-1,CASSLRQGQMNTEAFF
TRBJ2-1,TRBD2,TRBV7-9,CGSNPGGAYNEQFF
TRBJ1-4,TRBD1,TRBV13,CASSSRDRDRNEKLFF
TRBJ1-2,.,TRBV18,CASSPEAYGYTF
TRBJ1-1,TRBD1,TRBV28,CASSYPGQGNTEAFF
TRBJ2-7,.,TRBV5-4,CASSPDKDGEQYF
TRBJ1-3,TRBD1,TRBV7-8,CASSQGVGGVTIYF
TRBJ2-3,.,TRBV28,CASSMSWTDTQYF
TRBJ2-7,.,TRBV30,CAWGGNAYEQYF
TRBJ1-3,.,TRBV9,CASSVEPVISGNTIYF
TRBJ2-2,.,TRBV7-7,CASSLFAGAGELFF
TRBJ2-5,.,TRBV6-1,CASGLGGHAETQYF
TRBJ1-6,.,TRBV7-2,CASSLASDGVSPLHF
TRBJ1-2,TRBD1,TRBV7-3,CASSLSTGGQYGYTF
TRBJ1-3,.,TRBV18,CASSPDRTISGNTIYF
TRBJ2-1,TRBD2,TRBV7-9,CASSRAGERNEQFF
TRBJ2-7,TRBD1,TRBV7-8,CASSLEGQGFHEQYF
TRBJ1-1,.,TRBV29-1,CSVRRQLNTEAFF
TRBJ2-1,TRBD2,TRBV7-2,CASSFHSGAGGANEQFF